This entry concerns a single T cell receptor beta chain. This sample is part of a study of blood T cell repertoires in COVID-19. CDR1 SGHRS and CDR2 YFSETQ come from the germline V gene. V lost 0 bases, J lost 6 bases, and 7 bases stayed unmatched. The CDR3 has 15 amino acids. TCRdb's table, derived via immunoSEQ multiplex PCR, lists solely in-frame clones and lacks some. The sample carries about 220,000 clones, roughly 84% recorded once. The sample consisted of peripheral blood. The TCR originated in a woman aged 80 or over with acute or convalescent COVID-19. The rearrangement joins TRBV5-1 to TRBJ1-1; 8 bases agree with TRBD1. The CDR3 loop is CASSLAFDRGAEAFF. CDR3 coding DNA: TGCGCCAGCAGCTTGGCCTTCGACAGGGGAGCTGAAGCTTTCTTT.